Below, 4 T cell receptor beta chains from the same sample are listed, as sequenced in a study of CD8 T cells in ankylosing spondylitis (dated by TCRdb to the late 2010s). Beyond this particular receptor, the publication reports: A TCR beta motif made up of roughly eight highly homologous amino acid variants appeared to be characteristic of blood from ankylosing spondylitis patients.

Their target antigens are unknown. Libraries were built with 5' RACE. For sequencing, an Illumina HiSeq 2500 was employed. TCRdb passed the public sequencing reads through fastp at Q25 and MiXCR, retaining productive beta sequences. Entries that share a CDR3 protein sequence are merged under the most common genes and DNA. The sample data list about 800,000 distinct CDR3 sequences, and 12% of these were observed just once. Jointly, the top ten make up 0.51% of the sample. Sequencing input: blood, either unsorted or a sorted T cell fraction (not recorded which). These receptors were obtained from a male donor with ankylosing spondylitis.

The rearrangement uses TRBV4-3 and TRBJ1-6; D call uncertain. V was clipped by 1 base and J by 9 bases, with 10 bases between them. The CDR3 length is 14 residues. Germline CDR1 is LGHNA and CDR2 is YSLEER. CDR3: CASSQVRKASPLHF. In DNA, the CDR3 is TGCGCCAGCAGCCAAGTCAGAAAGGCTTCACCCCTCCACTTT.

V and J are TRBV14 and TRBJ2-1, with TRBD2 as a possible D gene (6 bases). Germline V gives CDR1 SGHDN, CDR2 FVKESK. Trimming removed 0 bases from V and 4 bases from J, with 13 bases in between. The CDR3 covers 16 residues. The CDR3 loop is CASSQDPGVLYNEQFF. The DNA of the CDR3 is TGTGCCAGCAGCCAAGATCCGGGGGTCCTTTACAATGAGCAGTTCTTC. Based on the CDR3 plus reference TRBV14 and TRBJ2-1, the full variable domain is EAGVTQFPSHSVIEKGQTVTLRCDPISGHDNLYWYRRVMGKEIKFLLHFVKESKQDESGMPNNRFLAERTGGTYSTLKVQPAELEDSGVYFCASSQDPGVLYNEQFFGPGTRLTVL.

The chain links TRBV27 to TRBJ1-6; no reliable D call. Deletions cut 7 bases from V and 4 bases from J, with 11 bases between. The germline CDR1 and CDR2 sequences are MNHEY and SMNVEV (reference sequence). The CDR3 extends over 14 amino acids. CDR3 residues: CASNFLGYNSPLHF. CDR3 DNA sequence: TGTGCCAGCAACTTCCTAGGGTATAATTCACCCCTCCACTTT.

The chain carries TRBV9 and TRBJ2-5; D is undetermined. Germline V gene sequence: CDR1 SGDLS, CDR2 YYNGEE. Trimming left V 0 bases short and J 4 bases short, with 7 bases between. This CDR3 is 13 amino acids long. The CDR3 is CASSVDPLETQYF. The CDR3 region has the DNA TGTGCCAGCAGCGTAGATCCACTAGAGACCCAGTACTTC.